The 18 T cell receptor beta chains reported below all come from one sample, sequenced in a study of type 1 regulatory T cells. Study-wide findings and caveats: Compared with non-Tr1 cells, Tr1 cells showed a narrower TCR repertoire.

TCRdb ran MiXCR on the reads and lists one entry per CDR3 protein. The repertoire includes tens of thousands of distinct CDR3 sequences, less than 25% of them detected once, and around 8.1% sits in the top ten. These receptors' antigens are unknown. Sequencing was carried out using cultured type 1 regulatory T (Tr1) cells, either the whole culture or a sorted fraction (not recorded which). All receptors come from a human donor in good health.

This clonotype was seen a few times. This chain links TRBV20-1 with TRBJ1-2, with TRBD1 matching 10 bases. The junction had 4 bases not matched to a gene; V was cut back by 6 bases and J by 6 bases. Germline V gives CDR1 DFQATT, CDR2 SNEGSKA (reference sequence). This CDR3 has 12 amino acids. The CDR3 region is CSAPTGGDGYTF. DNA of the CDR3: TGCAGTGCGCCGACAGGGGGCGATGGCTACACCTTC.

This clonotype has a count of ten or more. The rearrangement joins TRBV20-1 to TRBJ2-7; D unclear. Trimming pared 5 bases from V and 11 bases from J, leaving 16 bases between. CDR1 and CDR2 (germline): DFQATT, SNEGSKA (reference sequence). The CDR3 runs 11 residues. For the CDR3, the DNA is TGCAGTGCTCGGCCCGGCGGACGAAAGTACTTC. It translates to CSARPGGRKYF.

This clonotype occurred a few times. V and J are TRBV10-3 and TRBJ1-4; D is undetermined. Germline lookup yields CDR1 ENHRY and CDR2 SYGVKD. The CDR3 is 9 amino acids. The CDR3 nucleotides read TGTATCCCCCGGGAAAAACTGTTTTTT. Translating it yields CIPREKLFF.

This rearrangement joins TRBV5-1 to TRBJ2-7, with D hard to call. Germline lookup yields CDR1 SGHRS and CDR2 YFSETQ. The V end was cut by 2 bases, the J end by 0 bases, with 12 bases between. This CDR3 has 15 residues. The CDR3 DNA reads TGCGCCAGCAGCTTTTCCATAGATAGCTCCTACGAGCAGTACTTC. This sequence encodes CASSFSIDSSYEQYF.

The chain combines TRBV24-1 with TRBJ1-2; D might be TRBD1 (6 bases). Germline V lookup: CDR1 KGHDR, CDR2 SFDVKD. Deletions cut 2 bases from V and 0 bases from J, with 18 bases between. The CDR3 is 18 amino acids. CDR3 residues: CATSDSPGTPEANYGYTF. The CDR3 bases are TGTGCCACCAGTGATTCCCCAGGGACACCAGAAGCTAACTATGGCTACACCTTC.

Ten or more counts support this clonotype. This rearrangement joins TRBV20-1 to TRBJ1-1; D not resolved. This CDR3 comprises 11 residues. V dropped 2 bases and J dropped 2 bases, with 3 bases sitting between them. Germline lookup yields CDR1 DFQATT and CDR2 SNEGSKA (reference sequence). CDR3 amino acids: CSARSNTEAFF. For the CDR3, the DNA is TGCAGTGCTAGATCCAACACTGAAGCTTTCTTT.

This clonotype has more than one count but fewer than ten. The chain recombines TRBV9 with TRBJ1-5, with D tentatively TRBD1 (5 bases). Germline V gene data show CDR1 as SGDLS and CDR2 as YYNGEE. V lost 0 bases, J lost 7 bases, and 8 bases lay in between. The CDR3 contains 13 residues. Written as DNA, the CDR3 is TGTGCCAGCAGCGTAGCAGGGAACCAGCCCCAGCATTTT. This translates into CASSVAGNQPQHF.

This chain joins TRBV14 and TRBJ2-7; no reliable D call. The germline V and J ends were trimmed by 0 bases and 4 bases, with 1 base remaining between them. The germline V gene encodes CDR1 SGHDN and CDR2 FVKESK. The CDR3 contains 11 residues. Here the CDR3 reads CASSQEYEQYF. In DNA, the CDR3 is TGTGCCAGCAGCCAAGAATACGAGCAGTACTTC.

This clonotype turned up a few times. The chain recombines TRBV7-9 with TRBJ1-2; D may be TRBD1 (5 bases). Germline V gene data show CDR1 as SEHNR and CDR2 as FQNEAQ (reference sequence). V was shortened by 2 bases and J by 4 bases, with 11 bases between the two germline ends. This CDR3 is built from 14 residues. CDR3 nucleotides: TGTGCCAGCAGCTTATTAGGGGTCTCCTATGGCTACACCTTC. Protein: CASSLLGVSYGYTF. The full variable domain, with the rest looked up from reference TRBV7-9 and TRBJ1-2, is DTGVSQNPRHKITKRGQNVTFRCDPISEHNRLYWYRQTLGQGPEFLTYFQNEAQLEKSRLLSDRFSAERPKGSFSTLEIQRTEQGDSAMYLCASSLLGVSYGYTFGSGTRLTVV.

V usage is TRBV20-1 and J usage is TRBJ2-1, with 15 bases matching TRBD2. Germline CDR1 DFQATT, CDR2 SNEGSKA (reference sequence). V lost 5 bases and J lost 7; bases outside the gene matches: 3. The CDR3 runs 14 residues. CDR3 sequence (DNA): TGCAGTGCTGGACTAGCGGGAGGGCCGAATGAGCAGTTCTTC. Amino acid sequence: CSAGLAGGPNEQFF.

The chain couples TRBV6-5 to TRBJ1-1, with D hard to call. Germline V gives CDR1 MNHEY, CDR2 SVGAGI. This CDR3 is 11 amino acids long. V lost 7 bases, J lost 5 bases, and 8 bases lay in between. The CDR3 protein is CASTTETEAFF. The CDR3 coding sequence is TGTGCCAGCACCACGGAGACTGAAGCTTTCTTT.

The rearrangement joins TRBV7-9 to TRBJ1-2, with unresolved D. This CDR3 is built from 12 residues. In germline, CDR1 is SEHNR, CDR2 FQNEAQ (reference sequence). V was cut by 2 bases and J by 3 bases, with 4 bases left in between. This chain's CDR3 is CASSLRDYGYTF. DNA of the CDR3: TGTGCCAGCAGCTTAAGGGACTATGGCTACACCTTC. The full variable domain, its missing parts supplied by reference TRBV7-9 and TRBJ1-2, is DTGVSQNPRHKITKRGQNVTFRCDPISEHNRLYWYRQTLGQGPEFLTYFQNEAQLEKSRLLSDRFSAERPKGSFSTLEIQRTEQGDSAMYLCASSLRDYGYTFGSGTRLTVV.

The V and J genes are TRBV7-8 and TRBJ1-1; D remains ambiguous. V was cut by 5 bases and J by 4 bases, with 14 bases left in between. The CDR3 is made up of 14 amino acids. Germline CDR1 is SGHVS and CDR2 is FQNEAQ. The DNA for the CDR3 is TGTGCCAGCAGCAAGACGCAGATCACCACTGAAGCTTTCTTT. Translated: CASSKTQITTEAFF.

The chain uses TRBV6-5 and TRBJ1-3, with D unresolved. Trimming pared 0 bases from V and 2 bases from J, leaving 5 bases between. This CDR3 contains 14 residues. Germline V gene lookup returns CDR1 MNHEY and CDR2 SVGAGI. The CDR3 DNA follows: TGTGCCAGCAGTTACTCAGGGACTGGAAACACCATATATTTT. Translation: CASSYSGTGNTIYF.

This clonotype was recorded a few times. V gene TRBV10-3 combines with J gene TRBJ2-7; the match to TRBD2 covers 11 bases. CDR1 and CDR2 (germline): ENHRY, SYGVKD. V shed 2 bases and J 7 bases; nucleotides not matched to a gene: 7. The CDR3 is made up of 15 amino acids. The CDR3 protein is CAISESSGRAGEQYF. CDR3 in DNA: TGTGCCATCAGTGAGAGTAGCGGGAGGGCCGGTGAGCAGTACTTC.

About this clonotype: Since a far larger clone is one base different, this is likely a read error. The rearrangement uses TRBV28 and TRBJ2-1; D possibly corresponds to TRBD2 (6 bases). Germline CDR1 MDHEN, CDR2 SYDVKM. V shed 9 bases and J shed 13 bases, with 31 bases lying between them. The CDR3 totals 16 residues. The CDR3 sequence: CASLAGGRGGRETQFF. The CDR3 DNA follows: TGTGCCAGTCTGGCCGGAGGGAGAGGAGGTCGGGAGACCCAGTTCTTC.

The chain is built from TRBV4-2 and TRBJ2-1; possibly TRBD1 or TRBD2 for D (6 bases each). With 1 base removed from V and 10 bases from J, the gap between germline ends came to 17 bases. The CDR3 contains 15 residues. Germline V gene data show CDR1 as LGHNA and CDR2 as YNFKEQ. The CDR3 nucleotides are TGTGCCAGCAGCCAAGCCCTTTCCCCCGGGGGCGAGCAGTTCTTC. Translation: CASSQALSPGGEQFF.

A few counts support this clonotype. The chain recombines TRBV7-3 with TRBJ1-5, with D uncertain. Germline loops: CDR1 SGHTA, CDR2 FQGTGA. The CDR3 extends over 13 amino acids. Trimming left V 2 bases short and J 7 bases short, with 9 bases between. CDR3 in amino acids: CASSLGDQQPQHF. In DNA, the CDR3 is TGTGCCAGCAGCTTAGGGGATCAACAGCCCCAGCATTTT.